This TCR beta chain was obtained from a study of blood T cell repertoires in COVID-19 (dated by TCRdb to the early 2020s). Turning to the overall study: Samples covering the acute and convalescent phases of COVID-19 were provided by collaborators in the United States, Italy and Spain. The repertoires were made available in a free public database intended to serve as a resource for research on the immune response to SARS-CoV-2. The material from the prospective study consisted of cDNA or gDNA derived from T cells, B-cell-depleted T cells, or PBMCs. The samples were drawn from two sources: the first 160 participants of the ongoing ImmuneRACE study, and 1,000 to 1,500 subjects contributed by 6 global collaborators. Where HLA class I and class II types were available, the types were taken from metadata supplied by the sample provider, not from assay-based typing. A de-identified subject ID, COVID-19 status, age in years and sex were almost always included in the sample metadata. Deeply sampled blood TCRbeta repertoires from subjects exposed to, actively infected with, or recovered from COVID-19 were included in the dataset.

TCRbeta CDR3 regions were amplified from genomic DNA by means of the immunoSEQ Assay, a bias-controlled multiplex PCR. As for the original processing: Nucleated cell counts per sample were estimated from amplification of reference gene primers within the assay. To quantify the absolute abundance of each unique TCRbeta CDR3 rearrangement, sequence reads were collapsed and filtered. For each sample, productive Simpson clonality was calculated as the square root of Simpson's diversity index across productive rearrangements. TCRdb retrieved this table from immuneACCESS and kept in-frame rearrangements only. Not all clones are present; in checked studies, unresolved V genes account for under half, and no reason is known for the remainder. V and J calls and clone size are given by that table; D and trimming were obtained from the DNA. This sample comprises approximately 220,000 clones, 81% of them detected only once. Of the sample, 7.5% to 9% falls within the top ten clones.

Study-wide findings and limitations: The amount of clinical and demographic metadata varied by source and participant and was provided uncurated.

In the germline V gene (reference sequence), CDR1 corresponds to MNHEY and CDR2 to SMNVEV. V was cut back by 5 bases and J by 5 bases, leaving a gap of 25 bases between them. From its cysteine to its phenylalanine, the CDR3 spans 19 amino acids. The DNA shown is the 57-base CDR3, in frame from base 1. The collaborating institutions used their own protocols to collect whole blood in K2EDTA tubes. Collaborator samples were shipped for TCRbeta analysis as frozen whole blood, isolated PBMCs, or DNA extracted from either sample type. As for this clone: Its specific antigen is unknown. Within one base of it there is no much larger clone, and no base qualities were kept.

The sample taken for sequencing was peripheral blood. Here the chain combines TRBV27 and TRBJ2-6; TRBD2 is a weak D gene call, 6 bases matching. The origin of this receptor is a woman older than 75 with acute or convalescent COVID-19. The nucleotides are TGTGCCAGCAGTCGGGGAGGCGGGACGGGTCCTTCTTGGGCCAACGTCCTGACTTTC. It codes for CASSRGGGTGPSWANVLTF.